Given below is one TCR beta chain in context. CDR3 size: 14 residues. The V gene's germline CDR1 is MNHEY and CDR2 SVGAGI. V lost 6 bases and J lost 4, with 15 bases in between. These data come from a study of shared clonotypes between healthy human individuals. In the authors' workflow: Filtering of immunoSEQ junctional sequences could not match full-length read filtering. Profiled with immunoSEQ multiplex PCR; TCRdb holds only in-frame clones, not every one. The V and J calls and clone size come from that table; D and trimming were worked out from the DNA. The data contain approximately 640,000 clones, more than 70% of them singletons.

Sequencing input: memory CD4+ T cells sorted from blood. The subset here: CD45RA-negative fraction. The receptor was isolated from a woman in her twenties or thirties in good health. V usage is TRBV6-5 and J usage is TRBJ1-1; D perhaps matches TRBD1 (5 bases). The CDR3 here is CASSRRAGGTEAFF. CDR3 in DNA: TGTGCCAGCAGCCGCCGGGCCGGGGGCACTGAAGCTTTCTTT.